This record looks at one T cell receptor (beta chain) sequence and its context. Antigen: not known. The sample belongs to a study of graft-versus-host responses after intestinal transplantation. On the study more broadly: Transplants were multivisceral, liver-intestinal, or isolated intestinal. Study-level points and caveats: GvH clones occurred in recipient marrow; some first appeared in ileum or blood.

Per the germline V gene, CDR1 is SEHNR and CDR2 is FQNEAQ (reference sequence). The CDR3 consists of 14 residues. Trimming cost V 4 bases and J 1 base, with 7 bases left between them. Profiling relied on immunoSEQ multiplex PCR, and the TCRdb table lists in-frame clones only, not all of them. The sample lists 70,000 to 100,000 clones; 70% to 90% were seen once. The sequence derives from a human donor who received an intestinal transplant. Sequences were derived from unstimulated CD4+ T cells sorted from spleen or lymph node cells, sampled before intestinal transplant. V and J are TRBV7-9 and TRBJ1-4; a weak D match, TRBD1 (5 bases). The CDR3 spells CASSSGGTNEKLFF. The CDR3, as DNA: TGTGCCAGCAGCTCGGGGGGAACTAATGAAAAACTGTTTTTT.